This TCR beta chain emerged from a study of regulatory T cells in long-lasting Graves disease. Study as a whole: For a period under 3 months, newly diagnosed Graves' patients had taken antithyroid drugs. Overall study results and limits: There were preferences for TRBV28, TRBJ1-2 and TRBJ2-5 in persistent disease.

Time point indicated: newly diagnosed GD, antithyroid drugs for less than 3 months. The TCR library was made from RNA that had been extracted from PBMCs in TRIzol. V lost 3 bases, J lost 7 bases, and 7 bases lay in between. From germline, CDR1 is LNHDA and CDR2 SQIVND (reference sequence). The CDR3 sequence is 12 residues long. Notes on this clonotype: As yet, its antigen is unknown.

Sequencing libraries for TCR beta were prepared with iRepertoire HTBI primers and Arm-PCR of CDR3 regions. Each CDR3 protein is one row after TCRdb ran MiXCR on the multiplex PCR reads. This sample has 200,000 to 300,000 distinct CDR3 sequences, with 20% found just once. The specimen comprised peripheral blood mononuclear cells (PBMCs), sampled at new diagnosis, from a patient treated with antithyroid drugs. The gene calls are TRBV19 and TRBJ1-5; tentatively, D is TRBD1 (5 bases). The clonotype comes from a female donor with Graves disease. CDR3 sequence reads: CASSIWGQPQHF. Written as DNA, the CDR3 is TGTGCCAGTAGTATTTGGGGCCAGCCCCAGCATTTT. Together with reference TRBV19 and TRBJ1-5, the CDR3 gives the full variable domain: DGGITQSPKYLFRKEGQNVTLSCEQNLNHDAMYWYRQDPGQGLRLIYYSQIVNDFQKGDIAEGYSVSREKKESFPLTVTSAQKNPTAFYLCASSIWGQPQHFGDGTRLSIL.